Below, 2 T cell receptor beta chains from the same sample are listed, as sequenced in a study of cytomegalovirus exposure and HLA in healthy donors. PCR was performed using 60 Vbeta and 13 Jbeta primers. Clones were read by immunoSEQ multiplex PCR, and TCRdb kept only the in-frame ones, dropping some. This table lists over 100,000 clones. The sample was PBMCs. Every receptor here comes from a woman in her 40s in good health and CMV-seropositive.

The chain carries TRBV27 and TRBJ2-7; 8 bases match TRBD1. The CDR3 consists of 14 residues. Germline V gene lookup returns CDR1 MNHEY and CDR2 SMNVEV (reference sequence). V was clipped by 1 base and J by 2 bases; unmatched bases: 1. CDR3 sequence reads: CASSLWGQAYEQYF. The DNA of the CDR3 is TGTGCCAGCAGTTTATGGGGACAGGCCTACGAGCAGTACTTC.

CDR3 bases: TGTGCCAGCAGCTTGCAGGGTTCCCTAGATACGCAGTATTTT. As protein: CASSLQGSLDTQYF. This chain uses TRBV5-6 with TRBJ2-3; D possibly corresponds to TRBD1 (5 bases). Trimming removed 1 base at V and 5 bases at J, with 11 bases between. CDR3 length: 14 amino acids. Looked up from germline, CDR1 is SGHDT and CDR2 is YYEEEE.